The source of this T cell receptor (beta chain) is a study of blood T cell repertoires in COVID-19. Overall study context: Sites in the United States, Italy and Spain provided acute and convalescent COVID-19 samples. PBMCs, B-cell-depleted T cells, or T cells were the source of the cDNA or gDNA that made up the material.

The CDR3 has 13 amino acids. Germline CDR1 is MNHEY and CDR2 is SVGAGI. V gave up 5 bases and J gave up 10 bases; unmatched junction bases: 5. As handled by the study authors: How many nucleated cells were present was estimated from reference gene primer amplification. Produced via immunoSEQ multiplex PCR; TCRdb's table is partial and in-frame only. V and J calls plus clone size are reproduced from that table; the DNA served to infer D and trimming. The sample gives about 400,000 clones, around 90% of which show up once; roughly 1.2% is in the top ten. Worth noting for this clone: The same CDR3 arises from other DNA sequences in this sample as well.

The sequenced material came from peripheral blood. This TCR derives from a man aged 35 to 55 with acute or convalescent COVID-19. The chain is built from TRBV6-5 and TRBJ1-6; TRBD1 aligns across 7 bases. Here the CDR3 DNA reads TGTGCCAGCAGTCGACAGGGTAACTCACCCCTCCACTTT. It codes for CASSRQGNSPLHF.